Detailed here is one TCR beta chain. One junction end disagrees with the germline gene, perhaps due to a read error. The sample is drawn from a study of tumor-infiltrating lymphocytes in primary liver carcinoma. About the study: The patient group consisted of men and women aged 30 to 69 years. There were roughly 3.5 to 7.5 million productive TCRbeta reads per sample, a yield similar across tissue types.

The authors made TCR beta cDNA from 500 ng total RNA with a constant-region primer. The TCR beta library was amplified through three nested multiplex PCR rounds in a modified ARM-PCR procedure. Forward primers for TRBV1-TRBV30 and a C-beta reverse primer served the first two PCR rounds, at roughly 10 cycles each. One entry per CDR3 protein results from TCRdb running MiXCR on the multiplex PCR reads. The data show approximately 30,000 distinct CDR3 sequences, 76% seen once. Co-extraction of RNA and DNA was performed on roughly 20-33 mg of unsorted bulk tissue. Germline-derived CDR1 and CDR2 are LGHNA and YNFKEQ. The length of the CDR3 is 16 residues.

This sequence was found in a man in his forties with primary liver carcinoma and hepatitis B virus infection. The sequenced material came from liver tumor tissue from sampling region 5. The subset: tumor region T5, tumor centre. This chain uses TRBV4-2 with TRBJ2-7; 9 bases fit TRBD2. The CDR3 sequence is CASSQVASGVSYEKYF. The CDR3 nucleotides read TGTGCCAGCAGCCAAGTGGCTAGCGGGGTTTCCTACGAGAAGTACTTT.